Below are 28 T cell receptor beta chains sequenced from a single sample in a study of shared clonotypes between healthy human individuals. TCRdb keeps only in-frame clones here, not all; method: immunoSEQ multiplex PCR. In the table there are roughly 700,000 clones, around 67% of which are singletons. The source material was memory CD4+ T cells sorted from blood. Subset denoted: CD45RA-negative fraction. The receptors stem from a woman aged 25 to 39 in good health.

J is TRBJ1-6 and V is TRBV6-5; D is unclear. With 7 bases removed from V and 0 bases from J, the gap between germline ends came to 7 bases. Looked up from germline, CDR1 is MNHEY and CDR2 is SVGAGI. The CDR3 is 14 amino acids. Written as DNA, the CDR3 is TGTGCCAGCACCGCTTTCTCCTATAATTCACCCCTCCACTTT. Its protein product is CASTAFSYNSPLHF.

This clone was picked up many times. The rearrangement uses TRBV13 and TRBJ2-1; possibly TRBD2 for D (6 bases). V was pared by 0 bases and J by 3 bases, with 12 bases between. The germline CDR1 and CDR2 sequences are PRHDT and FYEKMQ (reference sequence). The CDR3 is 16 residues long. The CDR3 region is CASSLGSAGSYNEQFF. The CDR3, as DNA: TGTGCCAGCAGCTTAGGTAGTGCGGGGAGCTACAATGAGCAGTTCTTC.

J is TRBJ2-1 and V is TRBV6-6; 8 bases line up with TRBD2. The CDR3 has 14 amino acids. Germline V lookup: CDR1 MNHNY, CDR2 SVGAGI (reference sequence). V lost 8 bases and J lost 10; bases outside the gene matches: 13. CDR3 nucleotides: TGTGCCAGCGGAACTAGCGGACTCGTCCAGGAGCAGTTCTTC. Translation: CASGTSGLVQEQFF.

The chain combines TRBV28 with TRBJ1-4; no definite D call. The ends were cut back, 5 bases at V and 0 bases at J, with 13 bases in the middle. The CDR3 sequence is 16 residues long. CDR1 and CDR2 (germline): MDHEN, SYDVKM. The CDR3 nucleotides read TGTGCCAGCAGTACCCCCTGGGGAGCAACTAATGAAAAACTGTTTTTT. Residues: CASSTPWGATNEKLFF.

This clone was counted a few times. The CDR3 spells CASSEEAGNYGYTF. Written as DNA, the CDR3 is TGTGCCAGCAGTGAAGAAGCAGGGAACTATGGCTACACCTTC. The chain combines TRBV2 with TRBJ1-2; maybe TRBD1 (5 bases). V gave up 1 base and J gave up 2 bases, with 8 bases separating them. The germline V gene encodes CDR1 SNHLY and CDR2 FYNNEI. The CDR3 sequence is 14 residues long.

This clone was seen a few times. The chain has TRBV11-2 and TRBJ2-1; possibly TRBD2 for D (6 bases). V dropped 0 bases and J dropped 8 bases, with 11 bases sitting between them. This CDR3 has 14 residues. CDR1 SGHAT and CDR2 FQNNGV come from the germline V gene. The CDR3 DNA follows: TGTGCCAGCAGCTTAGACGGGGGAAACGATGAGCAGTTCTTC. The encoded protein is CASSLDGGNDEQFF.

To note about this clone: At the DNA level, this CDR3 is encoded by other sequences in the same sample as well. V is TRBV10-1 and J is TRBJ1-5, with D unclear. With 0 bases removed from V and 7 bases from J, the gap between germline ends came to 7 bases. Looked up from germline, CDR1 is WNHNN and CDR2 is SYGVQD (reference sequence). This CDR3 has 13 residues. In DNA form, the CDR3 reads TGCGCCAGCAGTGAGTCAGGAGGCCAGCCCCAGCATTTT. Its translation is CASSESGGQPQHF.

This clone was found once. The chain is built from TRBV28 and TRBJ1-4; the D gene is possibly TRBD1 (6 bases). The germline V gene encodes CDR1 MDHEN and CDR2 SYDVKM. The CDR3 is 12 amino acids. The V and J ends lost 7 bases and 8 bases respectively, with 11 bases between them. DNA of the CDR3: TGTGCCAGCATGGGGGCTGCGGAAAAACTGTTTTTT. It is translated as CASMGAAEKLFF.

The gene calls are TRBV28 and TRBJ2-7; 10 positions agree with TRBD1. The CDR3 sequence is 15 residues long. J gave up 5 bases and V 6 bases, and 10 bases lay outside the gene matches. Germline assignment: CDR1 MDHEN and CDR2 SYDVKM. As DNA, the CDR3 is TGTGCCAGCAGGCCCCGGGACAGGGGTTCCAACGAGCAGTACTTC. As protein: CASRPRDRGSNEQYF. The whole variable domain, filled in from reference TRBV28 and TRBJ2-7, reads DVKVTQSSRYLVKRTGEKVFLECVQDMDHENMFWYRQDPGLGLRLIYFSYDVKMKEKGDIPEGYSVSREKKERFSLILESASTNQTSMYLCASRPRDRGSNEQYFGPGTRLTVT.

The V and J genes are TRBV28 and TRBJ2-7; tentative D call: TRBD1 (5 bases). The CDR3 sequence is 12 residues long. Germline V gene sequence: CDR1 MDHEN, CDR2 SYDVKM. V was pared by 8 bases and J by 7 bases, with 15 bases between. CDR3 in DNA: TGTGCCAGCGAAAAGCTCTCAGGGGAGCAGTACTTC. This gives the protein CASEKLSGEQYF. The whole variable domain, filled in from reference TRBV28 and TRBJ2-7, reads DVKVTQSSRYLVKRTGEKVFLECVQDMDHENMFWYRQDPGLGLRLIYFSYDVKMKEKGDIPEGYSVSREKKERFSLILESASTNQTSMYLCASEKLSGEQYFGPGTRLTVT.

This clone was detected only a few times. The J gene is TRBJ2-1, the V gene TRBV7-2; possible D gene TRBD2, 6 bases. Trimming cost V 4 bases and J 5 bases, with 9 bases left between them. Germline CDR1 reads SGHTA; CDR2 reads FQGNSA. CDR3 length: 13 amino acids. CDR3 protein: CASSSQRDNEQFF. The CDR3 DNA sequence: TGTGCCAGCAGCTCCCAGCGGGACAATGAGCAGTTCTTC.

The chain combines TRBV10-3 with TRBJ2-7; 10 bases map to TRBD1. The CDR3 is made up of 17 amino acids. Germline values: CDR1 ENHRY, CDR2 SYGVKD. The V segment lost 0 bases and the J segment 4 bases; nucleotides outside the gene matches: 9. The CDR3: CAISESQWGQGKYEQYF. CDR3 in DNA: TGTGCCATCAGTGAGTCTCAATGGGGACAGGGGAAATACGAGCAGTACTTC.

CDR3 amino acids: CASSSPLGGTNEQFF. CDR3 DNA sequence: TGTGCCAGCAGCTCCCCCCTGGGGGGCACGAATGAGCAGTTCTTC. The V and J genes are TRBV11-3 and TRBJ2-1; D might be TRBD1 or TRBD2, each matching 6 bases. Trimming took off 4 bases at V and 7 bases at J, with 17 bases between the two ends. This CDR3 contains 15 residues. The V gene's germline CDR1 is SGHNT and CDR2 YENEEA.

The V gene is TRBV15, the J gene TRBJ1-5; a possible D gene is TRBD1 (5 bases). The germline CDR1 and CDR2 sequences are LNHNV and YYDKDF (reference sequence). V lost 0 bases and J lost 11, with 20 bases in between. The CDR3 runs 16 residues. In DNA, the CDR3 is TGTGCCACCAGCAGAGATCCGACAGCCCAAGGAGGGACCCAGCATTTT. Amino acid sequence: CATSRDPTAQGGTQHF.

V usage is TRBV2 and J usage is TRBJ2-2, with unresolved D. From germline, CDR1 is SNHLY and CDR2 FYNNEI. The CDR3 sequence is 17 residues long. V dropped 1 base and J dropped 6 bases, with 18 bases sitting between them. Written as DNA, the CDR3 is TGTGCCAGCAGTGAAGAGTCCTCGGGTCGAATCGCCGGGGAGCTGTTTTTT. It translates to CASSEESSGRIAGELFF.

Worth noting for this clone: Within the sample, other DNA sequences also encode this same CDR3. V usage is TRBV28 and J usage is TRBJ1-3, with D unresolved. Germline loops: CDR1 MDHEN, CDR2 SYDVKM. With 1 base removed from V and 0 bases from J, the gap between germline ends came to 4 bases. The CDR3 covers 14 residues. CDR3 region: CASSLSGSGNTIYF. The DNA of the CDR3 is TGTGCCAGCAGTTTATCGGGCTCTGGAAACACCATATATTTT. Full variable domain (outside the CDR3, taken from reference TRBV28 and TRBJ1-3): DVKVTQSSRYLVKRTGEKVFLECVQDMDHENMFWYRQDPGLGLRLIYFSYDVKMKEKGDIPEGYSVSREKKERFSLILESASTNQTSMYLCASSLSGSGNTIYFGEGSWLTVV.

The rearrangement uses TRBV29-1 and TRBJ2-5; 7 nucleotides match TRBD2. V shed 4 bases, J shed 3 bases, and the junction held 5 bases outside the gene matches. This CDR3 has 13 amino acids. Germline CDR1 reads SQVTM; CDR2 reads ANQGSEA. The CDR3 is CSVAGGIKETQYF. The CDR3 region has the DNA TGCAGCGTTGCGGGAGGAATTAAAGAGACCCAGTACTTC. Together with reference TRBV29-1 and TRBJ2-5, the CDR3 gives the full variable domain: SAVISQKPSRDICQRGTSLTIQCQVDSQVTMMFWYRQQPGQSLTLIATANQGSEATYESGFVIDKFPISRPNLTFSTLTVSNMSPEDSSIYLCSVAGGIKETQYFGPGTRLLVL.

The rearrangement links TRBV11-3 to TRBJ2-1, with 14 bases matching TRBD2. This CDR3 is 16 amino acids long. After removal of 5 bases from V and 5 bases from J, the junction contained 5 bases not matched to a gene. Germline values: CDR1 SGHNT, CDR2 YENEEA. The CDR3 is CASSQRLAGGNNEQFF. The CDR3 DNA reads TGTGCCAGCAGCCAAAGACTAGCGGGAGGGAACAATGAGCAGTTCTTC.

The rearrangement links TRBV28 to TRBJ1-2; D is possibly TRBD1 (6 bases). Germline assignment: CDR1 MDHEN and CDR2 SYDVKM. V shed 7 bases and J shed 1 base, with 16 bases lying between them. CDR3 length: 15 residues. The CDR3 region is CASNTRQAINYGYTF. CDR3 nucleotides: TGTGCCAGCAATACGAGACAGGCGATTAACTATGGCTACACCTTC.

This chain joins TRBV5-1 and TRBJ1-3; the D is unclear. Per germline, CDR1 SGHRS and CDR2 YFSETQ. CDR3 length: 14 amino acids. Trimming cost V 5 bases and J 2 bases, with 11 bases left between them. CDR3 in DNA: TGCGCCAGCAGATCTAGGGTAGCTGGAAACACCATATATTTT. Translation: CASRSRVAGNTIYF.

This clone has just a few counts. CDR3 coding DNA: TGTGCCAGCAGGAAGCGGGAGGGCTACGAGCAGTACTTC. It specifies CASRKREGYEQYF. This chain connects TRBV6-6 to TRBJ2-7, with 10 bases lining up with TRBD2. Trimming cost V 6 bases and J 3 bases; bases outside gene matches: 2. CDR3 length equals 13 residues. Looked up from germline, CDR1 is MNHNY and CDR2 is SVGAGI (reference sequence).

This clone was seen once. The V gene is TRBV13, the J gene TRBJ2-7; 7 nucleotides align to TRBD1. Germline V gives CDR1 PRHDT, CDR2 FYEKMQ (reference sequence). The CDR3 consists of 13 residues. V lost 5 bases and J lost 4; bases outside the gene matches: 5. CDR3 bases: TGTGCCAGCAGCCAGGACAGGCCGTACGAGCAGTACTTC. Translation: CASSQDRPYEQYF.

The genes are TRBV19 and TRBJ1-1; D is perhaps TRBD1 (6 bases). The CDR3 is made up of 15 amino acids. Germline lookup yields CDR1 LNHDA and CDR2 SQIVND (reference sequence). The germline V and J ends were trimmed by 9 bases and 4 bases, with 21 bases remaining between them. This chain's CDR3 is CASETVGGVGTEAFF. Here the CDR3 DNA reads TGTGCCAGCGAAACGGTGGGGGGCGTCGGCACTGAAGCTTTCTTT.

As regards this clone: This sample includes further DNA sequences coding for the same CDR3. The chain has TRBV29-1 and TRBJ2-5, with 9 bases fitting TRBD1. The J segment lost 5 bases and the V segment lost 7 bases, leaving 5 bases of the junction unmatched. This CDR3 is built from 12 residues. Germline CDR1 reads SQVTM; CDR2 reads ANQGSEA. The CDR3 loop reads CSGRQGGETQYF. The DNA for the CDR3 is TGCAGCGGACGACAGGGGGGGGAGACCCAGTACTTC.

The sample holds a few counts of this clone. The chain has TRBV5-1 and TRBJ1-1, with 9 positions matching TRBD1. Germline V CDR1 and CDR2: SGHRS, YFSETQ. V lost 7 bases and J lost 2; bases outside the gene matches: 9. The CDR3 has 15 residues. The CDR3 here is CASGSMDRGNTEAFF. CDR3 DNA: TGCGCCAGCGGCTCGATGGACAGGGGTAACACTGAAGCTTTCTTT.

This chain uses TRBV29-1 with TRBJ1-2, with a tentative D call TRBD1 (5 bases). The CDR3 length is 12 residues. CDR1 is SQVTM, CDR2 ANQGSEA, per germline. The V end was cut by 4 bases, the J end by 3 bases, with 9 bases between. The CDR3 coding sequence is TGCAGCGTTGGTTTAGGGGACTATGGCTACACCTTC. This sequence encodes CSVGLGDYGYTF.

This clone was detected only a few times. The CDR3 nucleotides are TGCAGTGCTAGGATTCCAGCTTTCTTT. Protein product: CSARIPAFF. The chain carries TRBV20-1 and TRBJ1-1; D not resolved. V lost 3 bases and J lost 10, with 6 bases in between. CDR1 and CDR2 from the germline V gene are DFQATT and SNEGSKA (reference sequence). The CDR3 loop spans 9 amino acids.

The chain carries TRBV30 and TRBJ1-4, with 8 bases that match TRBD1. J gave up 5 bases and V 2 bases, and 7 bases lay outside the gene matches. Germline CDR1 reads GTSNPN; CDR2 reads SVGIG (reference sequence). The CDR3 covers 15 residues. The CDR3 sequence: CAWSTNRGSNEKLFF. The CDR3 nucleotides read TGTGCCTGGAGTACCAACAGGGGGTCGAATGAAAAACTGTTTTTT.